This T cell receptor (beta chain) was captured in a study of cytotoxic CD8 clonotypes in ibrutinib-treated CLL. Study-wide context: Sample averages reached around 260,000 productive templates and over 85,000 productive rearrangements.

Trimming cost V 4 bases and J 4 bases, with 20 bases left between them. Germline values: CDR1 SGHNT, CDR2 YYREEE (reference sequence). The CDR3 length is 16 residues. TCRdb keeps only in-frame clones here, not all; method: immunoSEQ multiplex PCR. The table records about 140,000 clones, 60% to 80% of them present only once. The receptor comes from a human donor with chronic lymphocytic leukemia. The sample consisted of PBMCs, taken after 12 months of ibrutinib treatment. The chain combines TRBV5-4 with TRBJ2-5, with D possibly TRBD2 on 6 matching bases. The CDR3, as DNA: TGTGCCAGCAGCCCCTCTTCTCTGGGAGGTCGAGAGACCCAGTACTTC. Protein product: CASSPSSLGGRETQYF.